This is a list of T cell receptor beta chains from one sample in a study of human T cells and chemical hapten exposure. MiXCR, applied by TCRdb to the RACE reads, yields one record per CDR3 protein. The sample contains roughly 140,000 distinct CDR3 sequences, 10% to 15% of which appear only once. Sequenced material: whole blood, taken in connection with sensitization to the hapten diphenylcyclopropenone (DPC). Receptor source: a woman between 50 and 59 years old with alopecia areata. Some clones in this sample may be carry-over from other donors' samples. CDR3s include the opening cysteine and the closing phenylalanine or tryptophan. D genes are given only for firm matches. Clone size appears in some rows only: once, few, many, or a class for an expanded clone.

-	TRBJ2-3	TRBV7-2	-	TGTGTCAGCAGCCGGGAGCAGGCGGGGACAGATACGCAGTATTTT	CVSSREQAGTDTQYF
-	TRBJ2-7	TRBV30	-	TGTGCCTGGAGTGCAAGGTGGGCCTACGAGCAGTACTTC	CAWSARWAYEQYF
-	TRBJ2-1	TRBV29-1	-	TGCAGCGCCGAAGGGACTCCGTCCTACAATGAGCAGTTCTTC	CSAEGTPSYNEQFF
-	TRBJ2-4	TRBV29-1	TRBD1	TGCAGCGTCCTGGGACAGGGGGTTAAAAACATTCAGTACTTC	CSVLGQGVKNIQYF
many	TRBJ1-5	TRBV6-1	-	TGTGCCCGAATCGTCCCGGGGCGGAATCAGCCCCAGCATTTT	CARIVPGRNQPQHF
many	TRBJ2-5	TRBV6-6	TRBD2	TGTGCCAGCAGCCACCGGGCTAGCGGGGGCCAAGAGACCCAGTACTTC	CASSHRASGGQETQYF
-	TRBJ2-1	TRBV4-3	TRBD2	TGCGCCAGCAGCCAAGACCTAGCGGGCATGGGGAATGAGCAGTTCTTC	CASSQDLAGMGNEQFF
-	TRBJ2-2	TRBV7-2	TRBD2	TGTGCCAGCAGCTTAGGGCTAGCGGGACGACGCTCGAACACCGGGGAGCTGTTTTTT	CASSLGLAGRRSNTGELFF
-	TRBJ2-7	TRBV28	-	TGTGCCAGCAGTTCACAGGTCGGGCAGTACTTC	CASSSQVGQYF
few	TRBJ2-7	TRBV20-1	TRBD1	TGCAGTGCTCCGGGACAGGGGGGCCACGAGCAGTACTTC	CSAPGQGGHEQYF
few	TRBJ2-7	TRBV5-4	TRBD2	TGTGCCAGCAGCTTGGGGATCCGGACTAGCTACGAGCAGTACTTC	CASSLGIRTSYEQYF
-	TRBJ2-7	TRBV30	-	TGTGCCTGGGGGCCCGGGACCTACGAGCAGTACTTC	CAWGPGTYEQYF
few	TRBJ2-2	TRBV30	-	TGTGCCTGGAGTCCGGGACCCTCCGGGGAGCTGTTTTTT	CAWSPGPSGELFF
-	TRBJ1-1	TRBV19	-	TGTGCCAGTAACTCCCCCCACCTGGACAGCTGGAACACTGAAGCTTTCTTT	CASNSPHLDSWNTEAFF
-	TRBJ2-7	TRBV14	-	TGTGCCAGCAGCCAAGTGGGGGGGCGGTCCTACGAGCAGTACTTC	CASSQVGGRSYEQYF
-	TRBJ1-5	TRBV9	-	TGTGCCAGCAGCGCGCAGGATCTTGAGCCCCAGCGTTTT	CASSAQDLEPQRF
-	TRBJ1-2	TRBV5-6	-	TGTGCCAGCAGCTTACTCCTGGCCAACCTTGGCTACACCTTC	CASSLLLANLGYTF
-	TRBJ1-1	TRBV25-1	-	TGTGCCAGCAGTGGGGTCCCTAACACTGAAGCTTTCTTT	CASSGVPNTEAFF
-	TRBJ2-7	TRBV11-2	TRBD2	TGTGCCAGCAGCCCTACTAGCGTTTCTTCCTACGAGCAGTACTTC	CASSPTSVSSYEQYF
-	TRBJ1-1	TRBV5-1	TRBD1	TGCGCCAGCAGCTGGACAGGGGGGAAGGATGAAGCTTTCTTT	CASSWTGGKDEAFF
few	TRBJ2-3	TRBV29-1	-	TGCAGCTTCCAGGGTGCAGATACGCAGTATTTT	CSFQGADTQYF
many	TRBJ2-2	TRBV19	-	TGTGCCAGTAGTCCCGGACTGGCCCCCAACACCGGGGAGCTGTTTTTT	CASSPGLAPNTGELFF
-	TRBJ2-3	TRBV18	-	TGTGCCAGCTCATCCTCTGGGAGCGGATTAACAGATACGCAGTATTTT	CASSSSGSGLTDTQYF
few	TRBJ2-6	TRBV6-5	-	TGTGCCAGCAGTTACTCTCGGGGTTCTGGGGCCAACGTCCTGACTTTC	CASSYSRGSGANVLTF
many	TRBJ2-2	TRBV6-5	-	TGTGCCAGCACCCAACTACAGACAGGGAACACCGGGGAGCTGTTTTTT	CASTQLQTGNTGELFF
many	TRBJ2-7	TRBV14	TRBD2	TGTGCCAGCAGCTACGGACTAGCGGGGTTCTACGAGCAGTACTTC	CASSYGLAGFYEQYF
-	TRBJ2-7	TRBV6-5	TRBD2	TGTGCCAGCAGTTACTCGATGGGACTAAACAACGAGCAGTACTTC	CASSYSMGLNNEQYF
-	TRBJ1-1	TRBV29-1	-	TGCAGCGTTCCGTCACCGGCAGTGAACACTGAAGCTTTCTTT	CSVPSPAVNTEAFF
-	TRBJ2-1	TRBV7-9	TRBD1	TGTGCCAGCAGCCCGGTCCGGGACAGAAATAACAATGAGCAGTTCTTC	CASSPVRDRNNNEQFF
few	TRBJ2-5	TRBV6-2/TRBV6-3	TRBD2	TGTGCCAGCAGTTACTCACGGCGGCTAGCGGGACTCCAAGAGACCCAGTACTTC	CASSYSRRLAGLQETQYF
few	TRBJ1-6	TRBV21-1	-	TGTGCCAGCCCCTTTCGGACAGGTGGCTCACCCCTCCACTTT	CASPFRTGGSPLHF
few	TRBJ2-5	TRBV6-2/TRBV6-3	-	TGTGCCAGCAGTTGGGGGTGGTACCAAGAGACCCAGTACTTC	CASSWGWYQETQYF
-	TRBJ1-3	TRBV3-1	-	TGTGCCAGCAGCCAAGGTTCTGGAAACACCATATATTTT	CASSQGSGNTIYF
many	TRBJ2-5	TRBV29-1	-	TGCAGCGTTGACCGTGGTGGCAGAACAGAGACCCAGTACTTC	CSVDRGGRTETQYF